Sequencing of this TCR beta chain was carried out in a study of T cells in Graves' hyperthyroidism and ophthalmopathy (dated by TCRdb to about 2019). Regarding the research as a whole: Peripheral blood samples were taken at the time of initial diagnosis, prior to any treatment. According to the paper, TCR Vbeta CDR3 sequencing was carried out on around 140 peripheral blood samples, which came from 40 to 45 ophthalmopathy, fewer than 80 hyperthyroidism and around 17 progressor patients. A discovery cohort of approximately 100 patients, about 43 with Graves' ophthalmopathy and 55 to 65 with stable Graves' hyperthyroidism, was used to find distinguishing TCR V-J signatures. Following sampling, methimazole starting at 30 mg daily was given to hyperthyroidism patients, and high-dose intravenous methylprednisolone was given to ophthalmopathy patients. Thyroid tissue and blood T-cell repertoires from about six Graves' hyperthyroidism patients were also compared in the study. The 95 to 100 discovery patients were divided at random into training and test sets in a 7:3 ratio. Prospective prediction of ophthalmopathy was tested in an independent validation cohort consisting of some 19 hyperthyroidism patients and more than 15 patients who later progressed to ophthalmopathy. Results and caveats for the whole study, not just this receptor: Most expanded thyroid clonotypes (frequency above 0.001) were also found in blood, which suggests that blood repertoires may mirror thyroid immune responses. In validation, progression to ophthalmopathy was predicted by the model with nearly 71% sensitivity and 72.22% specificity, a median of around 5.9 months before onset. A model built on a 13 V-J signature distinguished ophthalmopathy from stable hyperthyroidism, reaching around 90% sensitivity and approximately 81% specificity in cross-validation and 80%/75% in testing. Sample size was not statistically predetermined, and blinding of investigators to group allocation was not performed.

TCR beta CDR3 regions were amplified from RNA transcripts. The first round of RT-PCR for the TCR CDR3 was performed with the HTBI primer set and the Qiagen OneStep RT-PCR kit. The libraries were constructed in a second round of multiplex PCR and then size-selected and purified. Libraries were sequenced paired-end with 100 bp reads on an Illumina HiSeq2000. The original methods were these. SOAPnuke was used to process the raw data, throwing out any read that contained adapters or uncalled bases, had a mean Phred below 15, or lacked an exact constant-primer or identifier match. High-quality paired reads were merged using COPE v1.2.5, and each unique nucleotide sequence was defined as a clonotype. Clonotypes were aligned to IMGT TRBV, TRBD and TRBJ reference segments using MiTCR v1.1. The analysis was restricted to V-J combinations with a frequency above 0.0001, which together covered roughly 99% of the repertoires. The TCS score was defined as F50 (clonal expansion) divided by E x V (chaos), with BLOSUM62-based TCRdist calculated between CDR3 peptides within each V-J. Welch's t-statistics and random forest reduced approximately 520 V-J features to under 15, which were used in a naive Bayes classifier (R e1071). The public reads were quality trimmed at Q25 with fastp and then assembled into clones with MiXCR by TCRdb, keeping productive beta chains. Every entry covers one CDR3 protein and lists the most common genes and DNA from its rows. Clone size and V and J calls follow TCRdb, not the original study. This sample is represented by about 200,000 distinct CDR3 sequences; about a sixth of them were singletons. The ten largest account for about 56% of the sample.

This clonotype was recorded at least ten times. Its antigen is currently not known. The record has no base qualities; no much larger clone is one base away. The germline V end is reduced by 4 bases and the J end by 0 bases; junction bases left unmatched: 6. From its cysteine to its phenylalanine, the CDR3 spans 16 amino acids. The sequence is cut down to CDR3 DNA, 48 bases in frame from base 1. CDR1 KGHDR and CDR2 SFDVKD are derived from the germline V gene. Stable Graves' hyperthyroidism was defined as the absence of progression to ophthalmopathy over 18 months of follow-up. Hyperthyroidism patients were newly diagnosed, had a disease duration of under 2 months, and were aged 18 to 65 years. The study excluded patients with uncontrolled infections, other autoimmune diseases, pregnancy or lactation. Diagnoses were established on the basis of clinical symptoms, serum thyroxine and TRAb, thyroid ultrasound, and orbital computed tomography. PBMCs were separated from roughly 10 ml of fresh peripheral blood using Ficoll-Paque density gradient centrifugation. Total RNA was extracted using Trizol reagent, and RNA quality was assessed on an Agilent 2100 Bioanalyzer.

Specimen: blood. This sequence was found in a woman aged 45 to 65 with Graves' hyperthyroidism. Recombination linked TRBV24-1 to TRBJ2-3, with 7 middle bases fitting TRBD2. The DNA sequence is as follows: TGTGCCACCAGTGAACCGGAGCGGGGAAGCACAGATACGCAGTATTTT. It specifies CATSEPERGSTDTQYF.